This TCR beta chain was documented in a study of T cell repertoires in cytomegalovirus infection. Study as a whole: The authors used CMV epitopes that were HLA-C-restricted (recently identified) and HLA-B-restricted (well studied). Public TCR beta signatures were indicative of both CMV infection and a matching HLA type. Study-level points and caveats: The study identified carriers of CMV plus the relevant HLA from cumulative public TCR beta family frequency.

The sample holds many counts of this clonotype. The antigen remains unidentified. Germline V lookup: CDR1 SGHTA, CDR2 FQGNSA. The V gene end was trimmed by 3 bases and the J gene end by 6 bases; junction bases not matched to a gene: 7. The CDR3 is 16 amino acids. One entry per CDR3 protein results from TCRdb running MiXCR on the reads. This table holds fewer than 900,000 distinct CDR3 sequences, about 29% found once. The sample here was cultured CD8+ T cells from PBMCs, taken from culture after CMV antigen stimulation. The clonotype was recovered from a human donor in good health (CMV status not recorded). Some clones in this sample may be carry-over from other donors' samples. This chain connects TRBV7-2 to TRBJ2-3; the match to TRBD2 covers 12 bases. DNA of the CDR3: TGTGCCAGCAGCTTCCGACTAGCGGGGGAGGTGGATACGCAGTATTTT. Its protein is CASSFRLAGEVDTQYF.